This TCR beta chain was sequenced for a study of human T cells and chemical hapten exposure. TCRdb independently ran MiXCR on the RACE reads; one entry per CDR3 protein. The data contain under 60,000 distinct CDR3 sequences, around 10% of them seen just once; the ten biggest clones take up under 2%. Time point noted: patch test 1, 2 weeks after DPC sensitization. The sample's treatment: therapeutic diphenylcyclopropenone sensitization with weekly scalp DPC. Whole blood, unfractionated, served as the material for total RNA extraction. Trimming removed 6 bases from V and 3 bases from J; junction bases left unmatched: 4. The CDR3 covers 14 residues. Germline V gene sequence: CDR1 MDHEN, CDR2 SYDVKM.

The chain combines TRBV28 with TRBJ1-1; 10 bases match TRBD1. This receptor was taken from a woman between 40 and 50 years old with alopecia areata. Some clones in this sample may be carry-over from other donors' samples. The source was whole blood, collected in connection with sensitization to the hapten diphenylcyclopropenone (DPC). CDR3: CASRVGQGHTEAFF. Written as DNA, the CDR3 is TGTGCCAGCAGGGTGGGACAGGGGCACACTGAAGCTTTCTTT. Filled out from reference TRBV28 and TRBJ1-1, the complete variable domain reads DVKVTQSSRYLVKRTGEKVFLECVQDMDHENMFWYRQDPGLGLRLIYFSYDVKMKEKGDIPEGYSVSREKKERFSLILESASTNQTSMYLCASRVGQGHTEAFFGQGTRLTVV.